Below, one T cell receptor beta chain is given with its context. This receptor's antigen is unknown. No much larger clone is present one base from it, and per-base qualities are unavailable. Participants in the prospective study were aged about 18 to 95 years, lived in some 24 United States geographic areas, and enrolled through a virtual design. In the prospective study, cohorts were assigned on the basis of participant-reported clinical history obtained from a screening survey and a study questionnaire. Recovered participants in ImmuneRACE Cohort 3 were defined as having two consecutive negative NP/OP PCR tests, clearance from a healthcare professional, or resolution of symptoms. Mobile phlebotomists in the prospective study collected whole blood, serum and a nasopharyngeal or oropharyngeal swab from every participant. Additional blood draws and questionnaires over an approximately 2-month period could optionally be provided by prospective study participants. Blood samples from the prospective study were shipped frozen or at room temperature prior to DNA extraction.

This sample was included in a study of blood T cell repertoires in COVID-19 (dated by TCRdb to 2020 to 2022). Concerning the study at large: Samples covering the acute and convalescent phases of COVID-19 were provided by collaborators in the United States, Italy and Spain. The prospective study material was composed of cDNA or gDNA derived from T cells, B-cell-depleted T cells, or PBMCs. Deeply sampled blood TCRbeta repertoires from subjects exposed to, actively infected with, or recovered from COVID-19 were included in the dataset. The repertoires were released in a freely available public database meant as a resource for research on the immune response to SARS-CoV-2. Samples came from the ongoing ImmuneRACE study (first 160 participants) plus 1,254 subjects from 6 global collaborators. The sample metadata nearly always contained a de-identified subject ID, COVID-19 status, age in years and sex. Where available, HLA class I and class II types were obtained from metadata supplied by the sample provider rather than from assay-based typing.

The junction carries 15 bases between V and J, which are trimmed by 7 bases and 6 bases respectively. According to the germline V gene (reference sequence), CDR1 reads MNHEY and CDR2 reads SMNVEV. Taken from cysteine to phenylalanine, the CDR3 has 13 residues. The entry retains the CDR3 DNA only, 39 bases that are in frame from base 1. TCRbeta CDR3 regions were amplified from genomic DNA using the immunoSEQ Assay, a bias-controlled multiplex PCR. The study's processing was this. The number of nucleated cells in each sample was estimated by amplification of reference gene primers within the assay. To quantify the absolute abundance of each unique TCRbeta CDR3 rearrangement, sequence reads were collapsed and filtered. Productive Simpson clonality was computed per sample as the square root of Simpson's diversity index over productive rearrangements. TCRdb mirrors the immuneACCESS table, restricted to in-frame sequences. Some clones are absent from its copies; in checked studies, under half trace to an unresolved V gene, and the reason for the others is unknown. That table supplies the V and J calls and clone size; D and trimming were determined from the DNA. The table for this sample lists 250,000 to 300,000 clones; over 75% of them were counted only once. The ten most abundant clones make up approximately 1.9% of the sample.

What the authors observed across the whole study: The quantity of clinical and demographic metadata differed by source and by participant and was supplied without curation.

Material for sequencing was PBMCs or T cells enriched from blood (not recorded which). The TCR originated in a woman aged 50 to 60 who had recovered from COVID-19. The chain was built from TRBV27 and TRBJ1-2; matching of 6 bases hints at TRBD1 as the D gene. The nucleotide sequence is TGTGCCAGCAAAACCCAGGGGAGGGATGGCTACACCTTC. It is translated as CASKTQGRDGYTF.